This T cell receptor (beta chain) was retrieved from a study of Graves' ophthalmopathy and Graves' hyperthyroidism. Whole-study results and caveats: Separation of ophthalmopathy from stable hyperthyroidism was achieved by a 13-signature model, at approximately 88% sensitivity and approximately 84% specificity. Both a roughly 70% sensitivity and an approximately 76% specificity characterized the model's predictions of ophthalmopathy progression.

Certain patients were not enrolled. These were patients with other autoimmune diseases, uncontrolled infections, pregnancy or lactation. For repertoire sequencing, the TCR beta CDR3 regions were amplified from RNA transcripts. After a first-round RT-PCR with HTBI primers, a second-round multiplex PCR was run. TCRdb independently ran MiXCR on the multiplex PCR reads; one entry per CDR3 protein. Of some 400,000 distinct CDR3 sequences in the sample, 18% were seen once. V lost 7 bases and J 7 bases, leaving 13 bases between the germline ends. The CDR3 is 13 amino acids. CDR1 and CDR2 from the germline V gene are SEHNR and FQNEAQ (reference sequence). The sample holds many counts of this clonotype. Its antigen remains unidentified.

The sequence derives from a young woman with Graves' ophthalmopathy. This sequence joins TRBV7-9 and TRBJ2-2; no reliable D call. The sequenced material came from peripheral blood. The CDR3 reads CASTLVSGGELFF. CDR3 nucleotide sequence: TGTGCCAGCACCTTGGTGTCGGGCGGGGAGCTGTTTTTT.